This T cell receptor beta chain was recovered during a study of liver allograft versus peripheral blood T cells (dated by TCRdb to 2020 to 2022). About the full investigation: T cell receptor repertoires present within transplanted livers were compared with repertoires in the peripheral blood of liver transplant recipients. Paper-wide results and their limitations: T cell receptor repertoires inside liver allografts were reported to differ from those detected in peripheral blood.

This clonotype was counted only a few times. Its target antigen remains unknown. No base-level quality is on record; no much larger clone is a single base apart. Its CDR3 holds 16 amino acids, cysteine through phenylalanine. Here the CDR3 DNA is all that survives: 48 bases in frame from base 1. V drops 4 bases and J drops 0 bases, leaving 17 bases in between. According to the germline V gene (reference sequence), CDR1 reads SGHKS and CDR2 reads YYEKEE. The reads were generated on an Illumina MiSeq. Using fastp trimming at Q25 and MiXCR clonotype assembly, TCRdb reanalyzed the public sequencing data and kept in-frame beta chains. When rows share a CDR3 protein, they turn into one entry using the most common DNA and genes. The table for this sample lists around 10,000 distinct CDR3 sequences; under 20% of them were counted only once. Of the sample, 1.5% to 2% is held by the ten largest clones.

This receptor chain uses TRBV5-5 and TRBJ2-7; the D gene could be TRBD1 or TRBD2, each one agreeing over 5 bases. This receptor was taken from a human patient who had a liver transplant. Post transplant, some T cells may arise from the graft donor. The CDR3 here reads CASSPQYGTNSYEQYF. The sequenced DNA is TGTGCCAGCAGCCCCCAATACGGGACCAACTCCTACGAGCAGTACTTC.